A single sample gave rise to the 18 T cell receptor beta chains below, sequenced in a study of vaccination and CD4 T cells after COVID-19 (dated by TCRdb to 2021 to 2024). Their antigens are not known. The library was produced with PCR. For sequencing, an Illumina iSeq 100 was employed. TCR sequencing of DNA from cultured CD4+ T cells used the Oncomine TCR Beta short-read assay at the Johns Hopkins FTIC core. TCRdb trimmed the raw reads at Q25, called clones with MiXCR and kept productive beta chains. Entries are consolidated by CDR3 protein sequence, retaining the most common genes and DNA. Here the sample has 20,000 or so distinct CDR3 sequences; more than 20% occur a single time. The ten largest account for roughly 10% of the sample. In light of the paper, this sample's treatment or condition label describes: roughly 11-day PBMC culture with coronavirus spike peptide pools or control peptides (ViraFEST assay).

Sequencing input: cultured CD4+ T cells from blood. The source is a human donor with COVID-19.

This clonotype was counted between two and nine times. V usage is TRBV19 and J usage is TRBJ1-1, with a tentative D call TRBD1 (6 bases). Germline V lookup: CDR1 LNHDA, CDR2 SQIVND (reference sequence). This CDR3 has 18 residues. Trimming took 7 bases from V and 0 from J, leaving 24 bases between them. CDR3 nucleotide sequence: TGTGCCAGTACCCAAGAAGTGGGCTGGGGGACAATGAACACTGAAGCTTTCTTT. Protein: CASTQEVGWGTMNTEAFF.

CDR3 DNA sequence: TGTGCCAGTAGTCCAACGGGTTCAGGACAGCCCCAGCATTTT. Amino acid sequence: CASSPTGSGQPQHF. The chain couples TRBV19 to TRBJ1-5, with D unclear. This CDR3 has 14 residues. Trimming took off 5 bases at V and 7 bases at J, with 15 bases between the two ends. From germline, CDR1 is LNHDA and CDR2 SQIVND (reference sequence).

V usage is TRBV10-1 and J usage is TRBJ1-1; D possibly corresponds to TRBD1 (5 bases). With 2 bases removed from V and 1 base from J, the gap between germline ends came to 11 bases. Per germline, CDR1 WNHNN and CDR2 SYGVQD (reference sequence). The CDR3 totals 15 residues. The CDR3 sequence is CASSEVAGPNTEAFF. DNA of the CDR3: TGCGCCAGCAGTGAGGTCGCGGGGCCGAACACTGAAGCTTTCTTT.

This clonotype was counted a few times. The V call is TRBV28, the J call TRBJ1-3, with D uncertain. V was cut by 7 bases and J by 0 bases, with 10 bases left in between. The CDR3 sequence is 14 residues long. Germline lookup yields CDR1 MDHEN and CDR2 SYDVKM. The CDR3 nucleotides read TGTGCCAGCACCGCTCCGGTCTCTGGAAACACCATATATTTT. The encoded protein is CASTAPVSGNTIYF.

This clonotype has only a few counts. This chain links TRBV7-9 with TRBJ2-5, with D possibly being TRBD2 (5 bases). The CDR3 spans 14 residues. Germline CDR1 reads SEHNR; CDR2 reads FQNEAQ (reference sequence). Trimming took 6 bases from V and 2 from J, leaving 13 bases between them. CDR3 amino acids: CASSLAGLQETQYF. CDR3 nucleotides: TGTGCCAGCAGTTTGGCCGGACTGCAAGAGACCCAGTACTTC. Looking up the rest from reference TRBV7-9 and TRBJ2-5 gives the full variable domain: DTGVSQNPRHKITKRGQNVTFRCDPISEHNRLYWYRQTLGQGPEFLTYFQNEAQLEKSRLLSDRFSAERPKGSFSTLEIQRTEQGDSAMYLCASSLAGLQETQYFGPGTRLLVL.

V usage is TRBV6-1 and J usage is TRBJ2-4, with TRBD1 matching over 10 bases. J gave up 6 bases and V 7 bases, and 3 bases lay outside the gene matches. The CDR3 covers 13 residues. Germline lookup yields CDR1 MNHNS and CDR2 SASEGT. Here the CDR3 DNA reads TGTGCCAGCAAACGGGACAGGGGAAACATTCAGTACTTC. It is translated as CASKRDRGNIQYF.

The V call is TRBV5-6, the J call TRBJ1-1; D not resolved. Germline CDR1 is SGHDT and CDR2 is YYEEEE. Trimming pared 6 bases from V and 0 bases from J, leaving 12 bases between. CDR3 length: 14 residues. The CDR3 DNA reads TGTGCCAGCACCCCGGACGGTCTGAACACTGAAGCTTTCTTT. The encoded protein is CASTPDGLNTEAFF. Together with reference TRBV5-6 and TRBJ1-1, the CDR3 gives the full variable domain: DAGVTQSPTHLIKTRGQQVTLRCSPKSGHDTVSWYQQALGQGPQFIFQYYEEEERQRGNFPDRFSGHQFPNYSSELNVNALLLGDSALYLCASTPDGLNTEAFFGQGTRLTVV.

The chain employs TRBV5-3 and TRBJ2-2; TRBD1 agrees at 7 bases. TRBV5-3 is assigned to the ORF class and has an uncertain function. CDR3 length: 14 residues. With 8 bases clipped from V and 6 bases from J, the junction kept 10 bases outside the gene matches. The CDR3 is CASSANRGAGELFF. The CDR3, as DNA: TGTGCCAGCAGCGCGAACAGGGGTGCCGGGGAGCTGTTTTTT.

The V gene is TRBV6-1, the J gene TRBJ1-2; no reliable D call. CDR3 length: 12 amino acids. V lost 6 bases to trimming and J lost 4 bases, with 9 bases between them. Germline V gene lookup returns CDR1 MNHNS and CDR2 SASEGT. CDR3 loop: CASRANSYGYTF. CDR3 nucleotide sequence: TGTGCCAGCAGGGCCAACAGCTATGGCTACACCTTC.

This clonotype has only a few counts. This chain uses TRBV7-2 with TRBJ1-5; maybe TRBD1 (5 bases). V lost 5 bases, J lost 2 bases, and 13 bases lay in between. The CDR3 extends over 15 amino acids. The germline CDR1 and CDR2 sequences are SGHTA and FQGNSA. The CDR3 sequence is CASSTGSRGNQPQHF. The CDR3 DNA follows: TGTGCCAGCAGCACCGGGAGCAGGGGCAATCAGCCCCAGCATTTT. Based on the CDR3 plus reference TRBV7-2 and TRBJ1-5, the full variable domain is GAGVSQSPSNKVTEKGKDVELRCDPISGHTALYWYRQSLGQGLEFLIYFQGNSAPDKSGLPSDRFSAERTGGSVSTLTIQRTQQEDSAVYLCASSTGSRGNQPQHFGDGTRLSIL.

In its sample, this clonotype was seen a few times. The V call is TRBV20-1, the J call TRBJ2-3; TRBD2 matches at 10 bases. The CDR3 extends over 16 amino acids. J lost 8 bases, V lost 2 bases, and 13 bases had no gene match. The germline V gene has CDR1 DFQATT and CDR2 SNEGSKA (reference sequence). The CDR3 region has the DNA TGCAGTGCTAGACCTAACTTAGCGGGGGGATCGGGTACGCAGTATTTT. Translated, it gives CSARPNLAGGSGTQYF.

This chain connects TRBV5-4 to TRBJ1-2; possible D gene TRBD1, 5 bases. Per the germline V gene, CDR1 is SGHNT and CDR2 is YYREEE (reference sequence). CDR3 size: 17 residues. The V and J ends lost 0 bases and 5 bases respectively, with 20 bases between them. For the CDR3, the DNA is TGTGCCAGCAGCTTGGCGGTAGGTCAGGGCTTAGGTTATGGCTACACCTTC. Amino acid sequence: CASSLAVGQGLGYGYTF.

V and J are TRBV15 and TRBJ2-5, with D possibly matching TRBD1 (5 bases). Deletions cut 3 bases from V and 3 bases from J, with 14 bases between. The CDR3 is made up of 15 amino acids. Germline CDR1 and CDR2: LNHNV and YYDKDF (reference sequence). CDR3 protein: CATSSSGRAEETQYF. CDR3 sequence (DNA): TGTGCCACCAGCAGTAGTGGCAGGGCGGAAGAGACCCAGTACTTC.

This sequence joins TRBV7-2 and TRBJ2-1; 8 nucleotides align to TRBD2. Losses at the gene ends were 8 bases for V and 3 bases for J; bases not matched to a gene: 6. The CDR3 loop spans 14 amino acids. The germline gives CDR1 SGHTA, CDR2 FQGNSA. The CDR3 reads CASGLAGNYNEQFF. The CDR3 DNA sequence: TGTGCCAGCGGATTAGCGGGGAACTACAATGAGCAGTTCTTC.

This clonotype has more than one count but fewer than ten. The V and J genes are TRBV28 and TRBJ1-2, with no clear D. V was shortened by 10 bases and J by 6 bases, with 6 bases between the two germline ends. The CDR3 totals 9 residues. Per germline, CDR1 MDHEN and CDR2 SYDVKM. CDR3 loop: CATHNGYTF. The CDR3 DNA reads TGTGCCACCCATAATGGCTACACCTTC.

This clonotype qualifies as medium-sized. This chain joins TRBV30 and TRBJ2-3, with D tentatively TRBD2 (6 bases). The CDR3 covers 11 residues. Trimming took 2 bases from V and 11 from J, leaving 11 bases between them. Germline CDR1 reads GTSNPN; CDR2 reads SVGIG (reference sequence). CDR3 sequence reads: CAWSRDWGQYF. Here the CDR3 DNA reads TGTGCCTGGAGTAGGGACTGGGGGCAGTATTTT.

This clonotype was counted a single time. The chain has TRBV5-4 and TRBJ2-7; 9 bases fit TRBD1. With 2 bases clipped from V and 1 base from J, the junction kept 7 bases outside the gene matches. The CDR3 totals 16 residues. Germline V CDR1 and CDR2: SGHNT, YYREEE (reference sequence). The DNA of the CDR3 is TGTGCCAGCAGCTTTTCTCCGGGACAGGGTTCCTACGAGCAGTACTTC. Amino acids: CASSFSPGQGSYEQYF.

The rearrangement links TRBV25-1 to TRBJ2-7, with D unclear. Germline CDR1 reads MGHDK; CDR2 reads SYGVNS. This CDR3 has 13 residues. The ends were cut back, 2 bases at V and 2 bases at J, with 7 bases in the middle. Written as DNA, the CDR3 is TGTGCCAGCAGTGAAAACAGAGCCTACGAGCAGTACTTC. Protein sequence: CASSENRAYEQYF.